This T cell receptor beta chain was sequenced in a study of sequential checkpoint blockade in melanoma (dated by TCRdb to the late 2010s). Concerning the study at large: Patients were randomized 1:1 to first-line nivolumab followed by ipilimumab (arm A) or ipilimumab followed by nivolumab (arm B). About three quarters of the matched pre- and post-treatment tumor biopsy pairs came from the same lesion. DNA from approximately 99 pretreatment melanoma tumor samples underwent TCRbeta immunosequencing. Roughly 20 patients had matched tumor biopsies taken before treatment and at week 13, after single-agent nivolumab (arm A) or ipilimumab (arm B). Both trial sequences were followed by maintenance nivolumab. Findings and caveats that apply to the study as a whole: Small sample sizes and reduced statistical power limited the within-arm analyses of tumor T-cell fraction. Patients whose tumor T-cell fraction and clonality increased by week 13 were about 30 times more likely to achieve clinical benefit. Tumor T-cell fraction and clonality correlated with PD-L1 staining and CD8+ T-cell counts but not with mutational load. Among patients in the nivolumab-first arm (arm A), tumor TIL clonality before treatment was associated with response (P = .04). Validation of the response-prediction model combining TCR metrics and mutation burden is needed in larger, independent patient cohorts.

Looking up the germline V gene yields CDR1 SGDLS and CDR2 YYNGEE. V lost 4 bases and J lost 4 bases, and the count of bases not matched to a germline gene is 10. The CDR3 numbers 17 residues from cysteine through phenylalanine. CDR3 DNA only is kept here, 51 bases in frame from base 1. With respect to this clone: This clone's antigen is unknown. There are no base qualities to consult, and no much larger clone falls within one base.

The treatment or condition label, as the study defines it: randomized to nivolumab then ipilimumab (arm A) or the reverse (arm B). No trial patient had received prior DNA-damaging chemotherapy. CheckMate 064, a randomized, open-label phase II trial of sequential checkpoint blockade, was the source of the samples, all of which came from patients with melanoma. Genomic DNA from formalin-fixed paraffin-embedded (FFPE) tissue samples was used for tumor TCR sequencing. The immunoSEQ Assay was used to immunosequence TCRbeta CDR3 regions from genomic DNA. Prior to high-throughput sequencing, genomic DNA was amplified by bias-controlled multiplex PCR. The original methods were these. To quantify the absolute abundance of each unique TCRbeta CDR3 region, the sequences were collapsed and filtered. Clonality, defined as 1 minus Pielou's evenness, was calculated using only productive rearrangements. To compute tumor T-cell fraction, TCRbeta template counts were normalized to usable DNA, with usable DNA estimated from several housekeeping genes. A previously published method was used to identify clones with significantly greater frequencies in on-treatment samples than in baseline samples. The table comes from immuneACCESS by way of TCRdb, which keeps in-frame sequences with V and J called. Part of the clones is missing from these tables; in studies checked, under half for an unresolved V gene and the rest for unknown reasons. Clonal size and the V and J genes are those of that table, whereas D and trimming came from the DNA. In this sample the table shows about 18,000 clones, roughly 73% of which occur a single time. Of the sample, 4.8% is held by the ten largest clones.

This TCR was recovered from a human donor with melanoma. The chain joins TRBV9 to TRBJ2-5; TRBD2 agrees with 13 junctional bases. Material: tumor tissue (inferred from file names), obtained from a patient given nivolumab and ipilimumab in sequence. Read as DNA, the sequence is TGTGCCAGCAGCACCGGACTAGCGGGAGATTTTAGAGAGACCCAGTACTTC. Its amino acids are CASSTGLAGDFRETQYF.